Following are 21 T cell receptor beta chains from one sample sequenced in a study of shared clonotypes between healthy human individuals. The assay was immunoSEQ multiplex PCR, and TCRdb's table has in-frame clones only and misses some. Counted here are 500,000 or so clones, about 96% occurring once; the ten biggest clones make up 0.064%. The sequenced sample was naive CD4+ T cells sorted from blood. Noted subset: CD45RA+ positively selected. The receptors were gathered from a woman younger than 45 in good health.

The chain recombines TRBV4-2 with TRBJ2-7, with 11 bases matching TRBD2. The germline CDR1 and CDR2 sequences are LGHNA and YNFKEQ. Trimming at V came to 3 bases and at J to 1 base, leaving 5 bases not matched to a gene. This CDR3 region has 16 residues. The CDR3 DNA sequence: TGTGCCAGCAGCCATCCACTAGCGGGAGTGTCCTACGAGCAGTACTTC. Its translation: CASSHPLAGVSYEQYF.

The CDR3 DNA is TGTGCCAGCAGCTTAGGACTAGTAGGCGCTTGGGAGCAGTACTTC. It yields the protein CASSLGLVGAWEQYF. The chain has TRBV11-2 and TRBJ2-7, with TRBD2 as a possible D gene (6 bases). The CDR3 sequence is 15 residues long. Germline CDR1 SGHAT, CDR2 FQNNGV. Trimming pared 1 base from V and 7 bases from J, leaving 17 bases between. The full variable domain, rest sourced from reference TRBV11-2 and TRBJ2-7, is EAGVAQSPRYKIIEKRQSVAFWCNPISGHATLYWYQQILGQGPKLLIQFQNNGVVDDSQLPKDRFSAERLKGVDSTLKIQPAKLEDSAVYLCASSLGLVGAWEQYFGPGTRLTVT.

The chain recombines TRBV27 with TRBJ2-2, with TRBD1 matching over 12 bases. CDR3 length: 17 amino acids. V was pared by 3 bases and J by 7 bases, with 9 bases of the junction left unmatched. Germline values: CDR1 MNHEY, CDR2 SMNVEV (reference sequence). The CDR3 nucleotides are TGTGCCAGCAGTTTGGCCGGGACAGGGGGCACCGGCGGGGAGCTGTTTTTT. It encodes CASSLAGTGGTGGELFF.

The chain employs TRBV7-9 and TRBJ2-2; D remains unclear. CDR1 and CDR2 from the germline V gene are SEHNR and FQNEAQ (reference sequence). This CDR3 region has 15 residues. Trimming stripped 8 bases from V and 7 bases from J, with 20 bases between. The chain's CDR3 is CASYPDLAIGGELFF. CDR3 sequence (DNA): TGTGCCAGCTATCCCGATTTGGCCATCGGCGGGGAGCTGTTTTTT.

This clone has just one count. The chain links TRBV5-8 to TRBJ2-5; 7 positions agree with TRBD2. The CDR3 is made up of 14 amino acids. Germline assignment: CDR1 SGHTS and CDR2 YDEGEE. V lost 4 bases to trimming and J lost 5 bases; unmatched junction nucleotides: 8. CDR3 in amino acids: CASSLRLASETQYF. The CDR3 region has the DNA TGTGCCAGCAGCCTCCGACTAGCTTCTGAGACCCAGTACTTC.

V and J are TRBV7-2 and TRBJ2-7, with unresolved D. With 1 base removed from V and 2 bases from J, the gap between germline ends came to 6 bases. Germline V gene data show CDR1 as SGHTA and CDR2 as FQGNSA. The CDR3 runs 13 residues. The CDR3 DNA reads TGTGCCAGCAGCTTAGGGAGACCCTACGAGCAGTACTTC. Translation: CASSLGRPYEQYF.

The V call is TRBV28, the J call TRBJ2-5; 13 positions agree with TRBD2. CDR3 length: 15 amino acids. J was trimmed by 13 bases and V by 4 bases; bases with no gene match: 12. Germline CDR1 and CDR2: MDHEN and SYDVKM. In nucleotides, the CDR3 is TGTGCCAGCAGTTCCCGACTAGCGGGAGGTCTAGCAACGTACTTC. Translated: CASSSRLAGGLATYF.

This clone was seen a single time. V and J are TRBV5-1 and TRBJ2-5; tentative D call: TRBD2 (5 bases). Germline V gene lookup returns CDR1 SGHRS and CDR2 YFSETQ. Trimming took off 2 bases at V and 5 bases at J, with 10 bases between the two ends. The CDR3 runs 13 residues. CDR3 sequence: CASSFNGGETQYF. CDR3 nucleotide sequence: TGCGCCAGCAGCTTTAACGGCGGGGAGACCCAGTACTTC. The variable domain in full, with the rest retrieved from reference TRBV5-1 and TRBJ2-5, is KAGVTQTPRYLIKTRGQQVTLSCSPISGHRSVSWYQQTPGQGLQFLFEYFSETQRNKGNFPGRFSGRQFSNSRSEMNVSTLELGDSALYLCASSFNGGETQYFGPGTRLLVL.

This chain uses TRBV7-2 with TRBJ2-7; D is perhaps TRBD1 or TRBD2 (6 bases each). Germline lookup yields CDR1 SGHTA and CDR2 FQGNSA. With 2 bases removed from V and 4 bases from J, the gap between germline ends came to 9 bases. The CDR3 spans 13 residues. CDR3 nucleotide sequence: TGTGCCAGCAGCTTAACAGGGAGGTACGAGCAGTACTTC. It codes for CASSLTGRYEQYF.

The CDR3 protein is CASSSRDRAYEQFF. As DNA, the CDR3 is TGCGCCAGCAGCAGCCGGGACAGGGCGTATGAGCAGTTCTTC. The chain is built from TRBV5-1 and TRBJ2-1; 9 positions agree with TRBD1. V lost 4 bases, J lost 8 bases, and 7 bases stayed unmatched. Germline V CDR1 and CDR2: SGHRS, YFSETQ. There are 14 residues in the CDR3.

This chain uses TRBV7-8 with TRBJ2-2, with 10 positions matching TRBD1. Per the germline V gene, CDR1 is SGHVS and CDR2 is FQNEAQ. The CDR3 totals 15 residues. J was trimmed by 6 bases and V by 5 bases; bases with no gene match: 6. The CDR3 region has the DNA TGTGCCAGCAGCCGACAGGGGGCGCTATCCGGGGAGCTGTTTTTT. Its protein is CASSRQGALSGELFF.

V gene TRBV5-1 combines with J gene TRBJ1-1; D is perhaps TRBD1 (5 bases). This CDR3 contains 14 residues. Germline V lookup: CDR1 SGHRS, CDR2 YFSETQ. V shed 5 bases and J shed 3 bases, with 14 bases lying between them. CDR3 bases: TGCGCCAGCAGTCGGAGGGGTGCTGACACTGAAGCTTTCTTT. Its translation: CASSRRGADTEAFF.

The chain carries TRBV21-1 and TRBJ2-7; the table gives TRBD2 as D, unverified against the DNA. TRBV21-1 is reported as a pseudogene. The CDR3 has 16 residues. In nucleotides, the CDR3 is TGTGCCAGCAGCACCGGATTCGAGGGTGGCCCCTACGAGCAGTACTTC. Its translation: CASSTGFEGGPYEQYF.

The CDR3 coding sequence is TGTGCCAGCAGCTCTGGACGATTGAGCAATCAGCCCCAGCATTTT. This gives the protein CASSSGRLSNQPQHF. The V call is TRBV7-2, the J call TRBJ1-5, with D unclear. Germline V lookup: CDR1 SGHTA, CDR2 FQGNSA. The CDR3 extends over 15 amino acids. Trimming left V 4 bases short and J 1 base short, with 11 bases between.

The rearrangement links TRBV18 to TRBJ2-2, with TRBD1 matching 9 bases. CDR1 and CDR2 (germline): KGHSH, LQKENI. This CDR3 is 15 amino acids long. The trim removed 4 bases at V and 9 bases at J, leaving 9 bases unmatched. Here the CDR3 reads CASSREPQGARELFF. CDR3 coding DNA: TGTGCCAGCTCACGGGAGCCACAGGGGGCCCGGGAGCTGTTTTTT.

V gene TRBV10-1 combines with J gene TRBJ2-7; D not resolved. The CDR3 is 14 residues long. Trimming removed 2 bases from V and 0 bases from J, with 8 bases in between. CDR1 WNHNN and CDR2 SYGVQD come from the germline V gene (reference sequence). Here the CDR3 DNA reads TGCGCCAGCAGTGAGAACCCCGGCTCCTACGAGCAGTACTTC. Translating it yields CASSENPGSYEQYF.

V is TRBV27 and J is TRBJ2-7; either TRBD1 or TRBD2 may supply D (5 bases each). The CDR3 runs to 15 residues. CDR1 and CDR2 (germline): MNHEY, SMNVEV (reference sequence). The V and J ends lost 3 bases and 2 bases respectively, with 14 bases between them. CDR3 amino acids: CASSFRDGSPYEQYF. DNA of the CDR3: TGTGCCAGCAGTTTCCGGGACGGTTCCCCCTACGAGCAGTACTTC.

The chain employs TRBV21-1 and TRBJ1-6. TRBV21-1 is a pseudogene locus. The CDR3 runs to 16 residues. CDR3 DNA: TGTGCCAGCAGTTCAGACGGGGCAGGGTCTAATTCACCCCTCCACTTT. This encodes CASSSDGAGSNSPLHF.

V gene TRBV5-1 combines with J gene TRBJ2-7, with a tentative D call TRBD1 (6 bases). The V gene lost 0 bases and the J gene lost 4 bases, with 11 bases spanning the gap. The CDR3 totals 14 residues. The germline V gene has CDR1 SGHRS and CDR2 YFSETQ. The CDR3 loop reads CASSLGSGAYEQYF. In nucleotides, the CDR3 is TGCGCCAGCAGCTTGGGGTCAGGGGCGTACGAGCAGTACTTC.

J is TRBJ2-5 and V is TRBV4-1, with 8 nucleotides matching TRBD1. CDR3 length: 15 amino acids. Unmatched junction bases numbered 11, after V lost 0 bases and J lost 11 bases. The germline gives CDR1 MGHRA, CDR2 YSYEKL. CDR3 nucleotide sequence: TGCGCCAGCAGCCAAGATAGGCAGGGGGCTGCGGAACAGTACTTC. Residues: CASSQDRQGAAEQYF.

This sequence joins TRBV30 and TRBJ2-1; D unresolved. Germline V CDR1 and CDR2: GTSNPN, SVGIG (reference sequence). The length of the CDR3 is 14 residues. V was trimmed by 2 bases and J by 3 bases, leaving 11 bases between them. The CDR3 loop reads CAWSLLSLYNEQFF. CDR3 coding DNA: TGTGCCTGGAGTCTACTAAGCCTCTACAATGAGCAGTTCTTC.